The 22 T cell receptor beta chains below come from one sample, sequenced in a study of blood T cell repertoires in COVID-19. Clones were read by immunoSEQ multiplex PCR, and TCRdb kept only the in-frame ones, dropping some. The sample holds roughly 60,000 clones, approximately 83% seen once. The material sequenced was peripheral blood. These receptors were taken from a man aged 30 to 39 with COVID-19, enrolled during active disease.

The J gene is TRBJ1-2, the V gene TRBV5-6; D unresolved. The germline V and J ends were trimmed by 0 bases and 4 bases, with 10 bases remaining between them. The CDR3 contains 14 residues. Germline CDR1 SGHDT, CDR2 YYEEEE. CDR3 protein: CASSLGGLFYGYTF. The CDR3 region has the DNA TGTGCCAGCAGCTTGGGAGGGCTTTTCTATGGCTACACCTTC.

The chain is built from TRBV11-2 and TRBJ2-7, with D perhaps matching TRBD1 (5 bases). V was cut by 6 bases and J by 4 bases, with 10 bases left in between. The germline gives CDR1 SGHAT, CDR2 FQNNGV. The CDR3 runs 12 residues. As DNA, the CDR3 is TGTGCCAGCAGTACCAGGGTGTACGAGCAGTACTTC. Translating it yields CASSTRVYEQYF.

CDR3 protein: CASSRTGTSGRAGQFF. CDR3 DNA: TGTGCCAGCAGCCGAACCGGGACTAGCGGGAGGGCCGGGCAGTTCTTC. This chain links TRBV4-2 with TRBJ2-1; 16 bases are shared with TRBD2. Germline V lookup: CDR1 LGHNA, CDR2 YNFKEQ. The ends lost 4 bases at V and 12 bases at J; junction bases unmatched: 9. This CDR3 is 16 amino acids long.

The chain carries TRBV30 and TRBJ1-1; tentative D call: TRBD1 (5 bases). The V gene lost 4 bases and the J gene lost 0 bases, with 9 bases spanning the gap. The CDR3 consists of 13 residues. CDR1 is GTSNPN, CDR2 SVGIG, per germline (reference sequence). In nucleotides, the CDR3 is TGTGCCTGGACAAGACAGTTGAACACTGAAGCTTTCTTT. The encoded protein is CAWTRQLNTEAFF. Variable domain in full (rest from reference TRBV30 and TRBJ1-1): SQTIHQWPATLVQPVGSPLSLECTVEGTSNPNLYWYRQAAGRGLQLLFYSVGIGQISSEVPQNLSASRPQDRQFILSSKKLLLSDSGFYLCAWTRQLNTEAFFGQGTRLTVV.

The gene calls are TRBV5-1 and TRBJ2-1; 8 bases map to TRBD1. The CDR3 totals 15 residues. Germline values: CDR1 SGHRS, CDR2 YFSETQ. V gave up 5 bases and J gave up 3 bases; unmatched junction bases: 7. The CDR3: CASRPTGGGYNEQFF. The CDR3 nucleotides read TGCGCCAGCAGACCTACAGGGGGAGGCTACAATGAGCAGTTCTTC.

The V and J genes are TRBV4-3 and TRBJ1-5; TRBD1 agrees at 9 bases. J was trimmed by 9 bases and V by 0 bases; bases with no gene match: 6. This CDR3 region has 15 residues. Per the germline V gene, CDR1 is LGHNA and CDR2 is YSLEER. This CDR3 reads CASSQETGGTAPQHF. DNA of the CDR3: TGCGCCAGCAGCCAAGAGACAGGGGGAACGGCGCCCCAGCATTTT.

The V and J genes are TRBV3-1 (or the pseudogene TRBV3-2) and TRBJ1-2; possible D gene TRBD1, 5 bases. The germline gives CDR1 LGHDT, CDR2 YNNKEL (reference sequence). V lost 9 bases and J lost 3, with 14 bases in between. The CDR3 runs 13 residues. As DNA, the CDR3 is TGTGCCAGGGGGAGGGGCAGGGACTATGGCTACACCTTC. It specifies CARGRGRDYGYTF.

V is TRBV28 and J is TRBJ2-2, with D perhaps TRBD2 (5 bases). The CDR3 extends over 15 amino acids. Germline values: CDR1 MDHEN, CDR2 SYDVKM. The V gene lost 3 bases and the J gene lost 4 bases, with 12 bases spanning the gap. For the CDR3, the DNA is TGTGCCAGCAGTTTCCCAGGCGCGGGCACCGGGGAGCTGTTTTTT. Its protein product is CASSFPGAGTGELFF.

The chain carries TRBV3-1 (or the pseudogene TRBV3-2) and TRBJ2-7, with 8 bases matching TRBD2. This CDR3 is 14 amino acids long. CDR1 and CDR2 (germline): LGHDT, YNNKEL (reference sequence). V dropped 4 bases and J dropped 3; count of bases not matched to a gene: 5. The CDR3 loop reads CASSRTSGYYEQYF. Written as DNA, the CDR3 is TGTGCCAGCAGCCGAACTAGCGGTTACTACGAGCAGTACTTC.

This sequence joins TRBV5-1 and TRBJ1-1; 7 bases are a match to TRBD1. CDR1 and CDR2 from the germline V gene are SGHRS and YFSETQ. This CDR3 contains 15 residues. V lost 3 bases, J lost 2 bases, and 7 bases stayed unmatched. The CDR3 DNA is TGCGCCAGCAGCTCGGCCGACAGGGTTAACACTGAAGCTTTCTTT. Translation gives CASSSADRVNTEAFF. Variable domain in full (rest from reference TRBV5-1 and TRBJ1-1): KAGVTQTPRYLIKTRGQQVTLSCSPISGHRSVSWYQQTPGQGLQFLFEYFSETQRNKGNFPGRFSGRQFSNSRSEMNVSTLELGDSALYLCASSSADRVNTEAFFGQGTRLTVV.

The chain joins TRBV2 to TRBJ1-5; TRBD1 might be the D (5 bases). The CDR3 is 14 amino acids. V lost 6 bases to trimming and J lost 5 bases, with 14 bases between them. The germline CDR1 and CDR2 sequences are SNHLY and FYNNEI. CDR3 bases: TGTGCCAGCAGACGCGGAGGAGGGGATCAGCCCCAGCATTTT. It yields the protein CASRRGGGDQPQHF.

The chain recombines TRBV10-2 with TRBJ2-7; D remains ambiguous. CDR3 size: 11 residues. The germline V gene encodes CDR1 WSHSY and CDR2 SAAADI. V lost 7 bases to trimming and J lost 1 base, with 5 bases between them. The CDR3 DNA reads TGCGCCAGCACCCCTTCCTACGAGCAGTACTTC. Its translation: CASTPSYEQYF.

The chain employs TRBV29-1 and TRBJ2-1; D may be TRBD2 (6 bases). CDR3 length: 12 residues. V lost 4 bases and J lost 5, with 9 bases in between. Germline loops: CDR1 SQVTM, CDR2 ANQGSEA. CDR3 in amino acids: CSVVGGNNEQFF. CDR3 sequence (DNA): TGCAGCGTTGTGGGAGGAAACAATGAGCAGTTCTTC.

This chain connects TRBV29-1 to TRBJ2-1, with 8 positions matching TRBD2. CDR1 and CDR2 (germline): SQVTM, ANQGSEA. This CDR3 region has 14 residues. The junction had 6 bases not matched to a gene; V was cut back by 3 bases and J by 5 bases. The CDR3 spells CSVEVAGHNNEQFF. CDR3 DNA sequence: TGCAGCGTTGAGGTAGCGGGACACAACAATGAGCAGTTCTTC.

This clone was seen a single time. The chain is built from TRBV24-1 and TRBJ2-3, with D perhaps TRBD1 (6 bases). Looked up from germline, CDR1 is KGHDR and CDR2 is SFDVKD. The CDR3 totals 15 residues. Trimming removed 5 bases from V and 1 base from J, with 12 bases in between. This CDR3 reads CATSGRGHRTDTQYF. The CDR3 DNA reads TGTGCCACCAGTGGCCGGGGACACCGCACAGATACGCAGTATTTT.

The chain has TRBV7-2 and TRBJ1-5, with D possibly matching TRBD1 (5 bases). V was shortened by 5 bases and J by 0 bases, with 17 bases between the two germline ends. This CDR3 has 17 amino acids. Germline V CDR1 and CDR2: SGHTA, FQGNSA. The DNA of the CDR3 is TGTGCCAGCAGCCAACAAAGGGGCGGGGTTAGCAATCAGCCCCAGCATTTT. Its protein is CASSQQRGGVSNQPQHF. The full variable domain, rest sourced from reference TRBV7-2 and TRBJ1-5, is GAGVSQSPSNKVTEKGKDVELRCDPISGHTALYWYRQSLGQGLEFLIYFQGNSAPDKSGLPSDRFSAERTGGSVSTLTIQRTQQEDSAVYLCASSQQRGGVSNQPQHFGDGTRLSIL.

The genes are TRBV19 and TRBJ1-4; D not certain. Germline-derived CDR1 and CDR2 are LNHDA and SQIVND (reference sequence). V was shortened by 1 base and J by 7 bases, with 10 bases between the two germline ends. The CDR3 has 14 amino acids. The CDR3 protein is CASSIAGIGEKLFF. The CDR3 region has the DNA TGTGCCAGTAGTATAGCGGGGATCGGTGAAAAACTGTTTTTT.

The chain joins TRBV11-3 to TRBJ2-1; TRBD1 might be the D (5 bases). The CDR3 spans 15 residues. In germline, CDR1 is SGHNT, CDR2 YENEEA. V shed 3 bases and J shed 8 bases, with 17 bases lying between them. CDR3 amino acids: CASSFGKFQGDEQFF. Here the CDR3 DNA reads TGTGCCAGCAGCTTCGGCAAATTCCAGGGTGATGAGCAGTTCTTC.

This chain links TRBV5-5 with TRBJ1-3; D call uncertain. V lost 4 bases to trimming and J lost 4 bases, with 12 bases between them. The CDR3 contains 14 residues. Germline lookup yields CDR1 SGHKS and CDR2 YYEKEE (reference sequence). CDR3 sequence reads: CASSHLVEGNTIYF. CDR3 coding DNA: TGTGCCAGCAGCCACCTGGTAGAAGGAAACACCATATATTTT.

J is TRBJ2-7 and V is TRBV19, with TRBD1 matching over 7 bases. This CDR3 contains 14 residues. V gave up 7 bases and J gave up 3 bases; unmatched junction bases: 9. The germline V gene has CDR1 LNHDA and CDR2 SQIVND (reference sequence). The CDR3 loop is CASTPGGISYEQYF. Here the CDR3 DNA reads TGTGCCAGTACCCCAGGGGGAATCAGCTACGAGCAGTACTTC.

This clone is a singleton in its sample. The chain links TRBV7-9 to TRBJ2-7, with D tentatively TRBD2 (7 bases). The germline V gene encodes CDR1 SEHNR and CDR2 FQNEAQ (reference sequence). The CDR3 extends over 14 amino acids. V lost 2 bases, J lost 6 bases, and 14 bases lay in between. The CDR3 spells CASSLIRGRGEQYF. CDR3 bases: TGTGCCAGCAGCTTAATTAGGGGGAGGGGCGAGCAGTACTTC.

V gene TRBV7-9 combines with J gene TRBJ2-1; tentative D call: TRBD1 (6 bases). V was shortened by 7 bases and J by 5 bases, with 18 bases between the two germline ends. This CDR3 is 15 amino acids long. CDR1 and CDR2 (germline): SEHNR, FQNEAQ (reference sequence). This chain's CDR3 is CASNSPGELNNEQFF. For the CDR3, the DNA is TGTGCCAGCAATTCCCCAGGGGAACTAAACAATGAGCAGTTCTTC.